The present T cell receptor (beta chain) was sequenced within a study of cytomegalovirus exposure and HLA in healthy donors. Whole-study context: The 95 to 150 validation repertoires used a platform that matched the one used for the approximately 670 first-cohort repertoires, as a later analysis reported.

Among the 110 or so subjects of the validation cohort, separate from the approximately 670-subject first cohort, were the donors. Germline CDR1 is LNHNV and CDR2 is YYDKDF (reference sequence). Trimming took off 0 bases at V and 2 bases at J, with 16 bases between the two ends. The CDR3 extends over 17 amino acids. Method: immunoSEQ multiplex PCR; TCRdb's copy keeps in-frame clones and lacks some. The sample yields 150,000 or so clones, 80% to 90% seen once. As to this clone: The antigen remains undetermined.

Notes on the study in general: Among TCR beta chains, those listed as cytomegalovirus-associated numbered about 160.

The V and J genes are TRBV15 and TRBJ1-2; D remains ambiguous. This receptor was taken from a woman in her twenties or thirties in good health and CMV-seropositive. Sequencing was carried out using PBMCs. CDR3 loop: CATSRDPNAGGNYGYTF. CDR3 sequence (DNA): TGTGCCACCAGCAGAGATCCTAATGCTGGAGGGAACTATGGCTACACCTTC.